The 2 T cell receptor beta chains below were found in one sample sequenced in a study of T-cell memory formation after mild COVID-19 (dated by TCRdb to the early 2020s). Preparation of the library involved 5' RACE. The data were produced on an Illumina NovaSeq 6000. TCRdb reprocessing: public reads trimmed at Q25 with fastp, clones called with MiXCR, in-frame beta chains kept. A single entry per CDR3 protein holds the most common genes and DNA from its merged rows. The sample table lists more than 150,000 distinct CDR3 sequences, about a fifth of them with a count of one. More than 20% of the sample is held by the ten biggest clonotypes. Sample: PBMCs or a T cell subset sorted from them (not recorded which). The source is an adult woman who had mild COVID-19 (a few samples of this study predate the infection). The sample titles of this study are shuffled in the database, so cell type and time point are left out; the donor was told from shared clones.

This chain links TRBV20-1 with TRBJ1-1; 9 positions match TRBD1. With V trimmed by 6 bases and J by 3 bases, 11 bases remained unmatched. CDR1 is DFQATT, CDR2 SNEGSKA, per germline (reference sequence). The CDR3 consists of 15 residues. The CDR3 is CSARDRDRAYTEAFF. The CDR3 coding sequence is TGCAGTGCCCGAGACCGGGACAGGGCCTACACTGAAGCTTTCTTT.

This clonotype has more than one count but fewer than ten. The chain combines TRBV5-4 with TRBJ2-1; 9 nucleotides align to TRBD2. Germline CDR1 reads SGHNT; CDR2 reads YYREEE (reference sequence). The trim removed 4 bases at V and 9 bases at J, leaving 14 bases unmatched. The length of the CDR3 is 16 residues. CDR3 sequence reads: CASSPFLGGRVREQFF. CDR3 sequence (DNA): TGTGCCAGCAGCCCCTTTTTGGGCGGGAGGGTCCGTGAGCAGTTCTTC.